A selection of T cell receptor beta chains follows, all from one sample in a study of blood T cell repertoires in COVID-19. TCRdb's table, derived via immunoSEQ multiplex PCR, lists solely in-frame clones and lacks some. The data hold more than 200,000 clones, with around 84% observed a single time. Sequencing was performed on PBMCs or T cells enriched from blood (not recorded which). The receptor source for this set is a woman between 50 and 59 years old who had recovered from COVID-19. Both conserved end residues are trimmed from each CDR3. The D gene is left open where the match is weak.

D gene,V gene,J gene,CDR3 protein
TRBD2,TRBV19,TRBJ2-2,ASMVGGIVTGELF
TRBD1,TRBV29-1,TRBJ1-3,SALTGTAGNTIY
NA,TRBV9,TRBJ1-4,ASSPLAAGEKLF
TRBD1,TRBV2,TRBJ1-4,ASSVDRGPGKLF
NA,TRBV7-9,TRBJ2-1,ASSLIGSSYNEQF
TRBD2,TRBV27,TRBJ2-1,ASSRLAGGHNEQF
TRBD2,TRBV6-1,TRBJ2-7,ASSDPGTSGGYEQY
NA,TRBV28,TRBJ1-1,ASRAYTEAF
NA,TRBV11-2,TRBJ2-3,ASSSGPGTQY
TRBD2,TRBV3-1/TRBV3-2,TRBJ2-1,ASTGSPGLADNEQF
TRBD1,TRBV19,TRBJ1-5,ASIGGGHRGEEIGNQPQH
NA,TRBV7-9,TRBJ1-6,ASSLVGERGSPLH
NA,TRBV27,TRBJ2-7,ASSPVLGISYEQY
TRBD1,TRBV24-1,TRBJ2-5,ATSEDGQGGRETQY
TRBD2,TRBV30,TRBJ2-2,AWSEREGTGELF
NA,TRBV24-1,TRBJ2-3,ATFRVQADTQY
NA,TRBV7-9,TRBJ2-7,ASGRGTYEQY
TRBD2,TRBV7-6,TRBJ2-3,ASSSSGRGGGTQY
NA,TRBV28,TRBJ1-4,ASGGMPNEKLF
TRBD2,TRBV7-9,TRBJ2-7,ASSLSRLAGAYEQY
NA,TRBV7-3,TRBJ1-1,ASSLQGMNTEAF
NA,TRBV7-8,TRBJ2-7,ASSLDRRPGSSYEQY
TRBD2,TRBV2,TRBJ2-7,ASKLAGSAYEQY
TRBD1,TRBV5-1,TRBJ2-7,ASSLYGTGTYEQY
TRBD2,TRBV5-4,TRBJ2-2,ASSLVSGSANTGELF
TRBD2,TRBV5-1,TRBJ2-2,ASSRGTSEGTGELF
NA,TRBV28,TRBJ2-1,ASAYNEQF
NA,TRBV28,TRBJ2-5,ASTTPGATQY
TRBD2,TRBV3-1/TRBV3-2,TRBJ2-3,ASSAIAGFDGDTQY
NA,TRBV28,TRBJ2-1,ASSPQSAPRGNEQF
NA,TRBV27,TRBJ1-5,ASSLYRVRDQPQH
NA,TRBV6-2/TRBV6-3,TRBJ2-5,ASSSLSRSNQETQY
TRBD1,TRBV2,TRBJ1-3,ASSGGQGYFSGNTIY
NA,TRBV6-8,TRBJ1-5,ASSYSRIQGQH
NA,TRBV5-5,TRBJ1-4,ASSLISNEKLF
NA,TRBV7-2,TRBJ2-3,ASSSITDTQY
TRBD2,TRBV28,TRBJ2-7,ASSLWVPLAGVPEQY
TRBD1,TRBV5-4,TRBJ2-2,ASSPNRGINTGELF
TRBD2,TRBV19,TRBJ2-3,ASSFTLGLAGEIDTQY
NA,TRBV28,TRBJ1-2,ASRGAPVYGYT
TRBD1,TRBV11-2,TRBJ1-1,ASSLGTGNTEAF
NA,TRBV11-3,TRBJ1-3,ASSLDRVGGPGNTIY
TRBD1,TRBV30,TRBJ1-1,AGDRGNTEAF
NA,TRBV19,TRBJ2-3,ASSGPGEPPDTQY
NA,TRBV27,TRBJ1-1,ASSSEKDRRNTEAF
NA,TRBV4-2,TRBJ1-3,ASSRGDNGSGNTIY
NA,TRBV9,TRBJ1-2,ASSVGQWTSYGYT
TRBD1,TRBV5-4,TRBJ2-5,ASSGPGQGQETQY
NA,TRBV7-9,TRBJ1-2,ASSFDSLYT
TRBD2,TRBV24-1,TRBJ2-5,ATSDLAGVWETQY
NA,TRBV13,TRBJ2-3,ASSLRSRWNTDTQY
TRBD2,TRBV18,TRBJ2-3,ASSLTSGKITDTQY
NA,TRBV6-2/TRBV6-3,TRBJ1-2,ASSHATLGSGYT
TRBD1,TRBV6-6,TRBJ1-1,ASSPVPGQGMNTEAF
NA,TRBV6-4,TRBJ2-2,ASSPLANTGELF
NA,TRBV19,TRBJ2-2,ASSIDEKPLPGELF
TRBD1,TRBV7-9,TRBJ1-5,ASSLDRGNQPQH